These T cell receptor beta chains were read from a single sample in a study of blood T cell repertoires in COVID-19. Some clones are missing from TCRdb's copy, which holds only in-frame ones; the method was immunoSEQ multiplex PCR. The data hold roughly 410,000 clones, with 80% to 90% observed a single time. Sequenced: peripheral blood. These receptors originate from a man aged 35-49 years with acute or convalescent COVID-19. Each CDR3 is given with its conserved first and last residue. The order of the fields is J gene, V gene, clone size, D gene, CDR3 protein, CDR3 DNA. A D gene is named only where the DNA matches it firmly. Rows give clone size only sometimes, using once, few, many, or a class for an expanded clone.

j_gene: TRBJ2-7
v_gene: TRBV14
abundance: -
d_gene: TRBD1
CDR3aa: CASSQWGQSLYEQYF
CDR3nt: TGTGCCAGCAGCCAGTGGGGACAGAGCCTTTACGAGCAGTACTTC

j_gene: TRBJ1-2
v_gene: TRBV7-2
abundance: once
d_gene: -
CDR3aa: CASSLTTEGGYTF
CDR3nt: TGTGCCAGCAGCCTTACCACAGAGGGTGGCTACACCTTC

j_gene: TRBJ1-5
v_gene: TRBV11-3
abundance: -
d_gene: -
CDR3aa: CASSFYRDSNQPQHF
CDR3nt: TGTGCCAGCAGCTTTTACAGGGATAGCAATCAGCCCCAGCATTTT

j_gene: TRBJ2-1
v_gene: TRBV27
abundance: -
d_gene: -
CDR3aa: CASSSLMGAEQFF
CDR3nt: TGTGCCAGCAGTTCCCTAATGGGGGCTGAGCAGTTCTTC

j_gene: TRBJ1-3
v_gene: TRBV5-1
abundance: -
d_gene: -
CDR3aa: CASRPAAVEDTIYF
CDR3nt: TGCGCCAGCAGGCCCGCGGCGGTCGAGGACACCATATATTTT

j_gene: TRBJ2-1
v_gene: TRBV7-8
abundance: -
d_gene: TRBD2
CDR3aa: CASSLRASGRAPYNEQFF
CDR3nt: TGTGCCAGCAGCTTAAGGGCTAGCGGGAGGGCGCCCTACAATGAGCAGTTCTTC

j_gene: TRBJ2-2
v_gene: TRBV2
abundance: -
d_gene: TRBD1
CDR3aa: CASRGTVNTGELFF
CDR3nt: TGTGCCAGCAGGGGGACAGTAAACACCGGGGAGCTGTTTTTT

j_gene: TRBJ1-2
v_gene: TRBV6-5
abundance: -
d_gene: TRBD1
CDR3aa: CASSQGDGYTF
CDR3nt: TGTGCCAGCAGCCAGGGGGATGGCTACACCTTC

j_gene: TRBJ2-1
v_gene: TRBV6-1
abundance: -
d_gene: TRBD2
CDR3aa: CASSEARETYNEQFF
CDR3nt: TGTGCCAGCAGTGAAGCGCGGGAGACCTACAATGAGCAGTTCTTC

j_gene: TRBJ2-7
v_gene: TRBV7-3
abundance: -
d_gene: TRBD2
CDR3aa: CASSGSSGYEQYF
CDR3nt: TGTGCCAGTAGCGGGAGTAGCGGATACGAGCAGTACTTC

j_gene: TRBJ1-5
v_gene: TRBV28
abundance: once
d_gene: -
CDR3aa: CASAWRDWDQPQHF
CDR3nt: TGTGCCAGCGCTTGGAGGGATTGGGATCAGCCCCAGCATTTT

j_gene: TRBJ2-2
v_gene: TRBV6-5
abundance: -
d_gene: TRBD1
CDR3aa: CASSPRGRTGELFF
CDR3nt: TGTGCCAGCAGTCCCAGGGGGCGCACCGGGGAGCTGTTTTTT

j_gene: TRBJ2-2
v_gene: TRBV4-1
abundance: -
d_gene: TRBD2
CDR3aa: CASSQPRPGLAGTGELFF
CDR3nt: TGCGCCAGCAGCCAACCGAGGCCGGGACTAGCGGGGACCGGGGAGCTGTTTTTT

j_gene: TRBJ1-6
v_gene: TRBV19
abundance: few
d_gene: -
CDR3aa: CASRPNFQGGYNSPLHF
CDR3nt: TGTGCCAGTAGACCTAACTTTCAGGGTGGCTATAATTCACCCCTCCACTTT

j_gene: TRBJ2-5
v_gene: TRBV7-9
abundance: once
d_gene: TRBD2
CDR3aa: CASSSLAGGGETQYF
CDR3nt: TGTGCCAGCAGCTCCCTAGCGGGAGGGGGAGAGACCCAGTACTTC

j_gene: TRBJ1-1
v_gene: TRBV5-6
abundance: -
d_gene: TRBD1
CDR3aa: CASSSFNRGGFF
CDR3nt: TGTGCCAGCAGCTCATTTAACAGGGGGGGTTTCTTT

j_gene: TRBJ1-2
v_gene: TRBV4-1
abundance: -
d_gene: -
CDR3aa: CASSQGEGLGYGYTF
CDR3nt: TGCGCCAGCAGCCAAGGTGAAGGCCTCGGGTATGGCTACACCTTC

j_gene: TRBJ1-6
v_gene: TRBV11-2
abundance: -
d_gene: TRBD1
CDR3aa: CASSSGQSYNSPLHF
CDR3nt: TGTGCCAGCAGCTCGGGACAGAGCTATAATTCACCCCTCCACTTT

j_gene: TRBJ1-6
v_gene: TRBV5-1
abundance: -
d_gene: TRBD1
CDR3aa: CASRRDRGYSPLHF
CDR3nt: TGCGCCAGCAGACGAGACAGGGGGTATTCACCCCTCCACTTT

j_gene: TRBJ1-1
v_gene: TRBV5-1
abundance: -
d_gene: TRBD1
CDR3aa: CASRKMGQGNTEAFF
CDR3nt: TGCGCCAGCAGAAAAATGGGACAGGGAAACACTGAAGCTTTCTTT

j_gene: TRBJ1-1
v_gene: TRBV28
abundance: -
d_gene: TRBD1
CDR3aa: CASSLSTGRSQRDTEAFF
CDR3nt: TGTGCCAGCAGTTTATCGACAGGGAGGTCTCAACGGGACACTGAAGCTTTCTTT

j_gene: TRBJ1-2
v_gene: TRBV28
abundance: -
d_gene: TRBD1
CDR3aa: CASSYEGGHYGYTF
CDR3nt: TGTGCCAGCAGTTATGAAGGGGGCCACTATGGCTACACCTTC

j_gene: TRBJ2-1
v_gene: TRBV9
abundance: once
d_gene: TRBD1
CDR3aa: CASSAGDREINEQFF
CDR3nt: TGTGCCAGCAGCGCCGGGGACAGGGAGATCAATGAGCAGTTCTTC

j_gene: TRBJ2-7
v_gene: TRBV6-6
abundance: few
d_gene: -
CDR3aa: CASSLVTGGYEQYF
CDR3nt: TGTGCCAGCAGCCTCGTGACAGGAGGCTACGAGCAGTACTTC

j_gene: TRBJ2-1
v_gene: TRBV15
abundance: -
d_gene: TRBD2
CDR3aa: CATSRGGGGAEFF
CDR3nt: TGTGCCACCAGCAGAGGTGGCGGGGGGGCGGAGTTCTTC

j_gene: TRBJ2-7
v_gene: TRBV29-1
abundance: -
d_gene: -
CDR3aa: CSVEDRGSYEQYF
CDR3nt: TGCAGCGTTGAAGACAGGGGCTCCTACGAGCAGTACTTC

j_gene: TRBJ2-5
v_gene: TRBV5-6
abundance: -
d_gene: -
CDR3aa: CASSLPDRPFQETQYF
CDR3nt: TGTGCCAGCAGCTTGCCGGACAGACCTTTTCAAGAGACCCAGTACTTC

j_gene: TRBJ1-3
v_gene: TRBV28
abundance: once
d_gene: TRBD1
CDR3aa: CASSAPQGSSGNTIYF
CDR3nt: TGTGCCAGCAGTGCCCCACAGGGGAGCTCTGGAAACACCATATATTTT

j_gene: TRBJ1-2
v_gene: TRBV7-2
abundance: -
d_gene: -
CDR3aa: CASSLVSPATGGLYGYTF
CDR3nt: TGTGCCAGCAGCTTAGTTTCCCCTGCGACAGGCGGTCTTTATGGCTACACCTTC

j_gene: TRBJ2-7
v_gene: TRBV11-3
abundance: once
d_gene: TRBD1
CDR3aa: CASRWKLGQRHYEQYF
CDR3nt: TGTGCCAGCAGATGGAAGCTGGGACAGCGACACTACGAGCAGTACTTC

j_gene: TRBJ1-3
v_gene: TRBV9
abundance: -
d_gene: -
CDR3aa: CASKGQGSGNTIYF
CDR3nt: TGTGCCAGCAAGGGCCAGGGGTCTGGAAACACCATATATTTT

j_gene: TRBJ1-2
v_gene: TRBV5-4
abundance: -
d_gene: TRBD1
CDR3aa: CASSFDRVRGYTF
CDR3nt: TGTGCCAGCAGCTTTGACAGGGTACGGGGCTACACCTTC

j_gene: TRBJ2-7
v_gene: TRBV29-1
abundance: -
d_gene: -
CDR3aa: CSVEVGRADEQYF
CDR3nt: TGCAGCGTTGAAGTTGGCAGGGCCGACGAGCAGTACTTC

j_gene: TRBJ1-5
v_gene: TRBV28
abundance: -
d_gene: -
CDR3aa: CASSLLAEYSNQPQHF
CDR3nt: TGTGCCAGCAGTTTATTGGCAGAATATAGCAATCAGCCCCAGCATTTT

j_gene: TRBJ2-1
v_gene: TRBV5-4
abundance: -
d_gene: -
CDR3aa: CASSMDLGRDEQFF
CDR3nt: TGTGCCAGCAGCATGGACCTGGGCCGAGATGAGCAGTTCTTC

j_gene: TRBJ2-3
v_gene: TRBV20-1
abundance: -
d_gene: TRBD2
CDR3aa: CSASKAGLSDTQYF
CDR3nt: TGCAGTGCTAGTAAAGCGGGGTTGTCTGATACGCAGTATTTT

j_gene: TRBJ1-2
v_gene: TRBV19
abundance: -
d_gene: -
CDR3aa: CASSIGDTNYGYTF
CDR3nt: TGTGCCAGTAGTATAGGGGACACTAACTATGGCTACACCTTC

j_gene: TRBJ2-4
v_gene: TRBV3-1/TRBV3-2
abundance: -
d_gene: TRBD2
CDR3aa: CASMGSGGAKNIQYF
CDR3nt: TGTGCCAGCATGGGCTCGGGAGGGGCTAAAAACATTCAGTACTTC

j_gene: TRBJ1-4
v_gene: TRBV6-2/TRBV6-3
abundance: -
d_gene: TRBD1
CDR3aa: CASSYTRTGGNEKLFF
CDR3nt: TGTGCCAGCAGTTACACCAGGACAGGGGGAAATGAAAAACTGTTTTTT

j_gene: TRBJ2-1
v_gene: TRBV7-9
abundance: -
d_gene: -
CDR3aa: CASSFSRGSSYNEQFF
CDR3nt: TGTGCCAGCAGCTTCTCCAGAGGCAGCTCCTACAATGAGCAGTTCTTC

j_gene: TRBJ1-2
v_gene: TRBV5-6
abundance: -
d_gene: -
CDR3aa: CASSSEPRTVWGYTF
CDR3nt: TGTGCCAGCAGCTCCGAACCGAGGACAGTCTGGGGCTACACCTTC

j_gene: TRBJ2-4
v_gene: TRBV5-1
abundance: few
d_gene: TRBD1
CDR3aa: CASSGGQGSNIQYF
CDR3nt: TGCGCCAGCAGCGGCGGACAGGGATCAAACATTCAGTACTTC

j_gene: TRBJ1-5
v_gene: TRBV4-1
abundance: -
d_gene: TRBD1
CDR3aa: CASSSRDSPYSSNQPQHF
CDR3nt: TGCGCCAGCAGCTCTCGGGACAGCCCCTACTCTAGCAATCAGCCCCAGCATTTT

j_gene: TRBJ2-1
v_gene: TRBV2
abundance: -
d_gene: -
CDR3aa: CASSVPGGREQFF
CDR3nt: TGTGCCAGCAGCGTCCCCGGGGGGCGCGAGCAGTTCTTC

j_gene: TRBJ2-3
v_gene: TRBV6-5
abundance: -
d_gene: TRBD2
CDR3aa: CASRNEGTNTDTQYF
CDR3nt: TGTGCCAGTCGTAACGAAGGGACTAACACAGATACGCAGTATTTT

j_gene: TRBJ2-5
v_gene: TRBV3-1/TRBV3-2
abundance: -
d_gene: TRBD2
CDR3aa: CASSQPSGVKGNQYF
CDR3nt: TGTGCCAGCAGCCAGCCCAGCGGGGTCAAGGGTAACCAGTACTTC

j_gene: TRBJ1-5
v_gene: TRBV4-1
abundance: -
d_gene: TRBD1
CDR3aa: CASSQGPGQGIGQPQHF
CDR3nt: TGCGCCAGCAGCCAAGGTCCTGGACAGGGAATCGGACAGCCCCAGCATTTT

j_gene: TRBJ1-2
v_gene: TRBV30
abundance: -
d_gene: -
CDR3aa: CAWVGATSLPGDGYTF
CDR3nt: TGTGCCTGGGTGGGGGCGACCTCCCTACCAGGGGATGGCTACACCTTC

j_gene: TRBJ1-5
v_gene: TRBV16
abundance: -
d_gene: -
CDR3aa: CASSPTGVSNQPQHF
CDR3nt: TGTGCCAGCAGCCCGACCGGGGTAAGCAATCAGCCCCAGCATTTT

j_gene: TRBJ1-2
v_gene: TRBV19
abundance: -
d_gene: TRBD1
CDR3aa: CASSIGSIRQGQGYTF
CDR3nt: TGTGCCAGTAGTATAGGATCAATTCGACAGGGCCAGGGCTACACCTTC